Below, 10 T cell receptor beta chains from the same sample are listed, as sequenced in a study of blood T cells in healthy people across ages. A J-beta primer mix and a sample-barcoded 5' primer were used in a second PCR of roughly 7 to 12 cycles. Each CDR3 protein is one row after TCRdb ran MiXCR on the 5' RACE reads. The sample holds hundreds of thousands of distinct CDR3 sequences, 52% seen once. Material: blood. Receptors originate from a woman older than 75 in good health.

This clonotype was counted ten times or more. This chain links TRBV2 with TRBJ2-3; D unclear. The CDR3 spans 17 residues. Trimming removed 7 bases at V and 0 bases at J, with 20 bases between. Germline CDR1 and CDR2: SNHLY and FYNNEI. CDR3 DNA sequence: TGTGCCAGCATTAGGGAAGGGCGGCTTACTAGCACAGATACGCAGTATTTT. Protein sequence: CASIREGRLTSTDTQYF.

Concerning this clonotype: A read error may explain this, as a much larger clone is one base away. This chain uses TRBV3-1 with TRBJ2-1; D remains ambiguous. Near its end, the DNA agrees better with TRBJ2-7, so the J call may be wrong. The CDR3 contains 15 residues. Germline V gene data show CDR1 as LGHDT and CDR2 as YNNKEL (reference sequence). CDR3 coding DNA: TGTGCCAGCAGCCACCCCCGGGCCTTGCACAATGAGCAGTACTTC. Its protein is CASSHPRALHNEQYF.

J is TRBJ1-2 and V is TRBV7-9, with 9 nucleotides matching TRBD1. J was trimmed by 4 bases and V by 5 bases; bases with no gene match: 5. Germline lookup yields CDR1 SEHNR and CDR2 FQNEAQ (reference sequence). The CDR3 runs 14 residues. CDR3 loop: CASSRRDRVYGYTF. CDR3 bases: TGTGCCAGCAGCCGCCGGGACAGGGTCTATGGCTACACCTTC. Looking up the rest from reference TRBV7-9 and TRBJ1-2 gives the full variable domain: DTGVSQNPRHKITKRGQNVTFRCDPISEHNRLYWYRQTLGQGPEFLTYFQNEAQLEKSRLLSDRFSAERPKGSFSTLEIQRTEQGDSAMYLCASSRRDRVYGYTFGSGTRLTVV.

This clonotype was seen many times. The J gene is TRBJ2-3, the V gene TRBV11-2, with 7 positions matching TRBD1. Germline loops: CDR1 SGHAT, CDR2 FQNNGV. This CDR3 is 12 amino acids long. V lost 4 bases, J lost 14 bases, and 9 bases stayed unmatched. The CDR3 sequence: CASSSTDRVVYF. CDR3 nucleotide sequence: TGTGCCAGCAGCTCTACAGACAGGGTAGTGTATTTT.

The J gene is TRBJ2-1, the V gene TRBV28; 8 bases map to TRBD1. CDR3 length: 16 residues. After removal of 4 bases from V and 7 bases from J, the junction contained 12 bases not matched to a gene. Looked up from germline, CDR1 is MDHEN and CDR2 is SYDVKM. CDR3 sequence (DNA): TGTGCCAGCAGTTCCCTGGACAGGGCTTTTCTAAATGAGCAGTTCTTC. Protein: CASSSLDRAFLNEQFF.

This sequence joins TRBV28 and TRBJ1-1, with 9 bases that match TRBD1. The CDR3 covers 15 residues. The germline CDR1 and CDR2 sequences are MDHEN and SYDVKM. The trim removed 3 bases at V and 3 bases at J, leaving 5 bases unmatched. CDR3 in amino acids: CASSFDGTGHTEAFF. DNA for the CDR3: TGTGCCAGCAGTTTTGACGGGACAGGGCACACTGAAGCTTTCTTT.

V gene TRBV7-9 combines with J gene TRBJ2-5; possibly TRBD2 for D (5 bases). Germline V lookup: CDR1 SEHNR, CDR2 FQNEAQ (reference sequence). V was clipped by 8 bases and J by 11 bases, with 21 bases between them. The CDR3 has 13 amino acids. The CDR3 bases are TGTGCCAGCCTTCCGGGGTACTTGAATGAGCAGTACTTC. Its translation: CASLPGYLNEQYF. The full variable domain, completed using reference TRBV7-9 and TRBJ2-5, is DTGVSQNPRHKITKRGQNVTFRCDPISEHNRLYWYRQTLGQGPEFLTYFQNEAQLEKSRLLSDRFSAERPKGSFSTLEIQRTEQGDSAMYLCASLPGYLNEQYFGPGTRLLVL.

Only a few counts were recorded for this clonotype. A read error may be the cause here, since a much bigger clone is one base away. This rearrangement joins TRBV12-3 or TRBV12-4 to TRBJ2-1; tentatively, D is TRBD2 (5 bases). The CDR3 sequence is 14 residues long. In DNA, the CDR3 is TGTGCCAGCAGTGTAGCTAGCACTAAGAATGAGCAGTTCTTC. Translation gives CASSVASTKNEQFF.

The chain uses TRBV24-1 and TRBJ1-2, with TRBD1 as a possible D gene (6 bases). The V gene lost 2 bases and the J gene lost 5 bases, with 17 bases spanning the gap. The CDR3 contains 16 residues. Germline CDR1 reads KGHDR; CDR2 reads SFDVKD. The CDR3 reads CATSDSLRQDRYGYTF. The CDR3 coding sequence is TGTGCCACCAGTGATTCCCTTAGACAGGATCGATATGGCTACACCTTC.

J is TRBJ1-1 and V is TRBV6-4, with 8 bases that match TRBD1. Germline V gene sequence: CDR1 MRHNA, CDR2 SNTAGT. The CDR3 has 14 amino acids. Trimming removed 2 bases from V and 4 bases from J; junction bases left unmatched: 3. This CDR3 is CASSDTDRGTEAFF. CDR3 sequence (DNA): TGTGCCAGCAGTGACACCGACAGGGGCACTGAAGCTTTCTTT.